This T cell receptor (beta chain) was profiled in a study of shared clonotypes between healthy human individuals. Overall study context: Donors were a couple of women and a few men aged 18 to 49. CD4 naive and memory got three plates each, CD8 naive two, CD8 memory one.

Clones were sequenced by immunoSEQ multiplex PCR, and TCRdb holds only the in-frame ones, with some missing. Of over a million clones listed, about 96% are singletons. CD4+ cells underwent separation, giving CD45RA+ naive and CD45RA-negative memory subsets. Findings and limits, study-wide: Sequencing depth was expected to affect clonotype sharing among donors.

The CDR3 sequence is 16 residues long. Trimming took 2 bases from V and 1 from J, leaving 13 bases between them. The germline V gene has CDR1 MNHEY and CDR2 SMNVEV (reference sequence). As to this clone: Its target is unknown.

The source is a man aged 25-40 years in good health. The sample comprised naive CD4+ T cells sorted from blood. Stated subset: CD45RA+ positively selected. The chain recombines TRBV27 with TRBJ2-3, with D maybe TRBD1 (6 bases). The CDR3 nucleotides read TGTGCCAGCAGTTTAACCGGGACAAAACGCACAGATACGCAGTATTTT. It specifies CASSLTGTKRTDTQYF.